The following is a T cell receptor (beta chain) sequence with its context. The protocol was immunoSEQ multiplex PCR, while the TCRdb copy is restricted to in-frame clones and leaves out a portion. The sample carries around 38,000 clones, 90% to 95% recorded once. This sample was taken from a study of T cell changes during pregnancy in multiple sclerosis. V lost 0 bases, J lost 3 bases, and 14 bases lay in between. Germline V gene lookup returns CDR1 GTSNPN and CDR2 SVGIG (reference sequence). The CDR3 has 15 amino acids. This TCR was sampled from a female donor with multiple sclerosis, enrolled in a pregnancy study. The chain has TRBV30 and TRBJ1-2, with D perhaps matching TRBD1 (5 bases). Specimen: CD8+ T cells from peripheral blood mononuclear cells, collected in the second trimester of pregnancy. The CDR3 DNA reads as TGTGCCTGGAGTGTAGGCGACGGGGGATACTATGGCTACACCTTC. As protein: CAWSVGDGGYYGYTF.